These 22 T cell receptor beta chains came from one sample sequenced in a study of blood T cell repertoires in COVID-19 (dated by TCRdb to about 2020). Preparation of the library involved the immunoSEQ multiplex PCR assay. Drawn from immuneACCESS, this table holds only the in-frame rearrangements with V and J called that TCRdb kept. Clones are partly lost; checked studies trace under half to an unresolved V gene and leave the rest unexplained. In this sample the table shows 100,000 to 150,000 clones, 84% of which occur a single time. The ten largest clones add up to under 15% of the sample. Sequenced input: peripheral blood. The source of these receptors is a woman in her twenties or thirties who had recovered from COVID-19.

V gene TRBV2 combines with J gene TRBJ2-1; a weak D match, TRBD2 (5 bases). The germline gives CDR1 SNHLY, CDR2 FYNNEI. This CDR3 has 15 residues. V dropped 3 bases and J dropped 8 bases, with 17 bases sitting between them. The CDR3 DNA reads TGTGCCAGCAGTGAGGCAACCCTAGCTATCCATGAGCAGTTCTTC. This gives the protein CASSEATLAIHEQFF.

This clone was observed a few times. This chain uses TRBV4-1 with TRBJ1-2; perhaps TRBD1 as D (6 bases). This CDR3 comprises 15 residues. V lost 1 base and J lost 0, with 9 bases in between. CDR1 is MGHRA and CDR2 is YSYEKL in the germline V gene. Here the CDR3 DNA reads TGCGCCAGCAGCCAAGGGACAGCTACTAACTATGGCTACACCTTC. It yields the protein CASSQGTATNYGYTF.

The CDR3 region is CASRSTANYGYTF. CDR3 nucleotide sequence: TGTGCCAGTAGGAGCACAGCTAACTATGGCTACACCTTC. The chain carries TRBV19 and TRBJ1-2; D uncertain. Trimming cost V 6 bases and J 0 bases, with 8 bases left between them. Per germline, CDR1 LNHDA and CDR2 SQIVND (reference sequence). This CDR3 is built from 13 residues.

This sequence joins TRBV3-1 (or the pseudogene TRBV3-2) and TRBJ2-7; the match to TRBD1 covers 7 bases. J gave up 3 bases and V 0 bases, and 2 bases lay outside the gene matches. This CDR3 contains 14 residues. CDR1 and CDR2 (germline): LGHDT, YNNKEL (reference sequence). CDR3 DNA sequence: TGTGCCAGCAGCCAAGATAGGGACAGCTACGAGCAGTACTTC. It codes for CASSQDRDSYEQYF.

This clone was counted a single time. The sample contains more than one DNA sequence encoding this CDR3. The chain carries TRBV5-1 and TRBJ2-1, with 8 positions matching TRBD2. Losses at the gene ends were 4 bases for V and 0 bases for J; bases not matched to a gene: 6. The CDR3 consists of 16 residues. From germline, CDR1 is SGHRS and CDR2 YFSETQ. CDR3 sequence: CASSPGGRSSYNEQFF. The CDR3 nucleotides read TGCGCCAGCAGCCCGGGCGGGAGGAGCTCCTACAATGAGCAGTTCTTC.

The V gene is TRBV6-4, the J gene TRBJ1-3, with TRBD1 matching 7 bases. CDR3 length: 16 amino acids. V was clipped by 2 bases and J by 3 bases; unmatched bases: 7. CDR1 is MRHNA, CDR2 SNTAGT, per germline. The CDR3 region is CASSDRRGLGGNTIYF. CDR3 in DNA: TGTGCCAGCAGTGACCGAAGGGGGCTGGGTGGAAACACCATATATTTT.

The chain recombines TRBV15 with TRBJ1-2; 10 bases are shared with TRBD1. With 3 bases clipped from V and 7 bases from J, the junction kept 5 bases outside the gene matches. From germline, CDR1 is LNHNV and CDR2 YYDKDF (reference sequence). This CDR3 comprises 14 residues. The CDR3 sequence: CATSRGQGTGGYTF. The CDR3 nucleotides read TGTGCCACCAGCAGGGGACAGGGGACGGGTGGCTACACCTTC.

The chain uses TRBV21-1 and TRBJ2-1; the table calls TRBD2, which could not be checked here. TRBV21-1 corresponds to a pseudogene. This CDR3 is 15 amino acids long. The chain's CDR3 is CASSNGSPTYNEQFF. The CDR3 DNA reads as TGTGCCAGCAGCAATGGTAGCCCAACCTACAATGAGCAGTTCTTC.

The chain couples TRBV27 to TRBJ1-4; maybe TRBD1 (5 bases). The CDR3 runs to 14 residues. V was pared by 6 bases and J by 6 bases, with 14 bases between. The germline V gene has CDR1 MNHEY and CDR2 SMNVEV (reference sequence). The CDR3 DNA reads as TGTGCCAGCAGCTCAGGGTTATTAGATGAAAAACTGTTTTTT. As protein: CASSSGLLDEKLFF.

The J gene is TRBJ1-1, the V gene TRBV2; possible D gene TRBD1, 6 bases. Germline CDR1 and CDR2: SNHLY and FYNNEI. The CDR3 covers 12 residues. Trimming took 7 bases from V and 7 from J, leaving 13 bases between them. CDR3 coding DNA: TGTGCCAGCATGACGACAGGAGTTGAAGCTTTCTTT. Translated: CASMTTGVEAFF.

This rearrangement joins TRBV27 to TRBJ2-7; 7 bases fit TRBD2. Germline trimming cut 0 bases from V and 3 bases from J; bases unmatched to any gene: 5. The CDR3 is made up of 15 amino acids. Germline V gene lookup returns CDR1 MNHEY and CDR2 SMNVEV (reference sequence). The DNA of the CDR3 is TGTGCCAGCAGTTTATCGCAACTAGCGATCTACGAGCAGTACTTC. Translating it yields CASSLSQLAIYEQYF.

CDR3 in amino acids: CASSHLGGQNTGELFF. The DNA for the CDR3 is TGCGCCAGCAGTCACTTAGGCGGGCAGAACACCGGGGAGCTGTTTTTT. The V call is TRBV10-2, the J call TRBJ2-2; the D gene is possibly TRBD2 (5 bases). The length of the CDR3 is 16 residues. The germline CDR1 and CDR2 sequences are WSHSY and SAAADI. The V end lost 5 bases, the J end lost 1 base, and 14 bases lay between the germline ends.

CDR3 bases: TGTGCCAGTAGTATAGACCCCCGGGACAGGGTTTCTGGCTACACCTTC. Translating gives CASSIDPRDRVSGYTF. The chain is built from TRBV19 and TRBJ1-2; 9 nucleotides line up with TRBD1. The germline gives CDR1 LNHDA, CDR2 SQIVND (reference sequence). The CDR3 is 16 residues long. V lost 0 bases to trimming and J lost 7 bases; unmatched junction nucleotides: 9.

This clone occurred a few times. V is TRBV6-5 and J is TRBJ1-1; D remains ambiguous. This CDR3 contains 13 residues. From germline, CDR1 is MNHEY and CDR2 SVGAGI. Trimming pared 8 bases from V and 1 base from J, leaving 11 bases between. The CDR3 nucleotides are TGTGCCAGCGGCTCGGAGGGGAACACTGAAGCTTTCTTT. Amino acids: CASGSEGNTEAFF.

DNA for the CDR3: TGTGCCAGCAGCTTAGGCTACGGGGTAGCGGGGGTCCAAGAGACCCAGTACTTC. As protein: CASSLGYGVAGVQETQYF. The chain recombines TRBV7-8 with TRBJ2-5; 9 nucleotides align to TRBD2. This CDR3 contains 18 residues. Germline CDR1 SGHVS, CDR2 FQNEAQ. After removal of 1 base from V and 1 base from J, the junction contained 10 bases not matched to a gene. The entire variable domain, with the rest obtained from reference TRBV7-8 and TRBJ2-5, is as follows: GAGVSQSPRYKVAKRGQDVALRCDPISGHVSLFWYQQALGQGPEFLTYFQNEAQLDKSGLPSDRFFAERPEGSVSTLKIQRTQQEDSAVYLCASSLGYGVAGVQETQYFGPGTRLLVL.

V is TRBV5-4 and J is TRBJ1-1; D is ambiguous. Germline CDR1 reads SGHNT; CDR2 reads YYREEE (reference sequence). The V end lost 0 bases, the J end lost 6 bases, and 12 bases lay between the germline ends. This CDR3 is 14 amino acids long. The CDR3 region is CASSLANGGAEAFF. CDR3 nucleotide sequence: TGTGCCAGCAGCTTGGCCAACGGTGGTGCTGAAGCTTTCTTT.

The chain couples TRBV19 to TRBJ1-1; 8 bases line up with TRBD1. The CDR3 totals 15 residues. The V gene end was trimmed by 3 bases and the J gene end by 6 bases; junction bases not matched to a gene: 9. Germline V CDR1 and CDR2: LNHDA, SQIVND (reference sequence). The CDR3, as DNA: TGTGCCAGTAGTATCCTCCCTCAGGGGGCTTCTGAAGCTTTCTTT. Protein: CASSILPQGASEAFF.

V gene TRBV5-6 combines with J gene TRBJ1-1, with a possible D match to TRBD1 (6 bases). CDR1 is SGHDT, CDR2 YYEEEE, per germline. Trimming cost V 4 bases and J 4 bases, with 17 bases left between them. This CDR3 has 15 residues. CDR3 DNA: TGTGCCAGCAGCAGGAACAGGGTGAGAAGCACTGAAGCTTTCTTT. Protein sequence: CASSRNRVRSTEAFF.

The chain employs TRBV7-2 and TRBJ1-5, with 7 bases that match TRBD1. V shed 3 bases and J 2 bases; nucleotides not matched to a gene: 7. The CDR3 runs 16 residues. Germline CDR1 and CDR2: SGHTA and FQGNSA. CDR3 in DNA: TGTGCCAGCAGCTTTCTCACGGACAGGCGCAATCAGCCCCAGCATTTT. It codes for CASSFLTDRRNQPQHF.

This sequence joins TRBV19 and TRBJ2-7; D may be TRBD2 (7 bases). The CDR3 totals 15 residues. V shed 8 bases and J shed 0 bases, with 17 bases lying between them. The germline gives CDR1 LNHDA, CDR2 SQIVND (reference sequence). CDR3 coding DNA: TGTGCCAGTTCCCGCGGGGGCGGTGACTCCTACGAGCAGTACTTC. Residues: CASSRGGGDSYEQYF.

The rearrangement uses TRBV5-1 and TRBJ2-3, with 9 bases fitting TRBD1. Germline CDR1 reads SGHRS; CDR2 reads YFSETQ. The CDR3 loop spans 18 amino acids. V was clipped by 1 base and J by 2 bases; unmatched bases: 11. CDR3 nucleotide sequence: TGCGCCAGCAGCTTGAGCAGAACCGGGACAGGGCTCACAGATACGCAGTATTTT. Encoded protein: CASSLSRTGTGLTDTQYF.

This clone has a handful of counts. V and J are TRBV19 and TRBJ1-5; a weak D match, TRBD1 (5 bases). The V and J ends lost 10 bases and 2 bases respectively, with 18 bases between them. Germline CDR1 reads LNHDA; CDR2 reads SQIVND (reference sequence). The CDR3 spans 15 residues. CDR3 DNA sequence: TGTGCCACCTCGACCGGGACTCTTCGCAATCAGCCCCAGCATTTT. Residues: CATSTGTLRNQPQHF.